A single sample gave rise to the 2 T cell receptor beta chains below, sequenced in a study of control samples from healthy donors and cancer patients. Only in-frame clones appear in the TCRdb table, and some are missing; sequencing was by immunoSEQ multiplex PCR. The data hold around 190,000 clones, with roughly 92% observed a single time. The sample taken for sequencing was blood. The receptor source for this set is a man aged 25 to 45 in good health.

The chain combines TRBV27 with TRBJ2-1, with 15 bases matching TRBD2. The CDR3 runs 16 residues. CDR1 is MNHEY, CDR2 SMNVEV, per germline (reference sequence). Trimming at V came to 4 bases and at J to 8 bases, leaving 6 bases not matched to a gene. The CDR3 DNA follows: TGTGCCAGCAGTTGGGGACTAGCGGGAGGTTTGGATGAGCAGTTCTTC. Translating it yields CASSWGLAGGLDEQFF.

The V gene is TRBV27, the J gene TRBJ2-5; tentative D call: TRBD2 (7 bases). Germline CDR1 and CDR2: MNHEY and SMNVEV (reference sequence). This CDR3 contains 17 residues. Trimming took 0 bases from V and 2 from J, leaving 16 bases between them. The CDR3 sequence is CASSLSGGAAGQETQYF. Written as DNA, the CDR3 is TGTGCCAGCAGTTTATCTGGGGGGGCGGCAGGGCAAGAGACCCAGTACTTC.